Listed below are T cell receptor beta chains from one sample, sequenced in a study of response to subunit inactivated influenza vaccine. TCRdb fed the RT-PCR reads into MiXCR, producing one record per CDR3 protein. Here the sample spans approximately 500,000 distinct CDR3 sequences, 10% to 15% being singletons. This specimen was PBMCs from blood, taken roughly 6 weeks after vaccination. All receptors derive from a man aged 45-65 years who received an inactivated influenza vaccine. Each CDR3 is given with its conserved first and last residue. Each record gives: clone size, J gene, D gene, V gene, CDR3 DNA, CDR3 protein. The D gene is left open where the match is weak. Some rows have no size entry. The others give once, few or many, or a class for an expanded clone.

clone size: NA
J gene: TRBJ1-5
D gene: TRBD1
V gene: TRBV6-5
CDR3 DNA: TGTGCCAGCAGTTACTCGAGAGGGACAGGGAGGGTTCAGCCCCAGCATTTT
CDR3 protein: CASSYSRGTGRVQPQHF

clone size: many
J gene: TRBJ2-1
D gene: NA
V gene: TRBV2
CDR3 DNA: TGTGCCAGTCATTGGACAGTTGGCTATGAGCAGTTCTTC
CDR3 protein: CASHWTVGYEQFF

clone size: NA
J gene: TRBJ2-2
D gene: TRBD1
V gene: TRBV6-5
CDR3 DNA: TGTGCCAGCAGTTACTCAGGGGGCCGATTGGCCACCGGGGAGCTGTTTTTT
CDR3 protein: CASSYSGGRLATGELFF

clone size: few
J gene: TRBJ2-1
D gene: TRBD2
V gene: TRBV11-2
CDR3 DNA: TGTGCCAGCAGCTTCTGGACTAGCGGGAGCTCCTACAATGAGCAGTTCTTC
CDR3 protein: CASSFWTSGSSYNEQFF

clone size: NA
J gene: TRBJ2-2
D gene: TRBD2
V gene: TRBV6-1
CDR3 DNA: TGTGCCAGCAGTAGACTAGCGGGAGTAGTCGGGGAGCTGTTTTTT
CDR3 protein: CASSRLAGVVGELFF

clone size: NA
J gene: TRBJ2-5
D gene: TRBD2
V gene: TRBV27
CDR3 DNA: TGTGCCAGCAGTTCACTCACTAGCGGTCGAGAGACCCAGTACTTC
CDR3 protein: CASSSLTSGRETQYF

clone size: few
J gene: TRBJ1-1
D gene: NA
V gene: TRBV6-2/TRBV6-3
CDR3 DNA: TGTGCCAGCCGGGACGGTAACACTGAAGCTTTCTTT
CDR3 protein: CASRDGNTEAFF

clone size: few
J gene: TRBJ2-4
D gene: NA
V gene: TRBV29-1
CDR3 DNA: TGCAGCGCGTGGATAGCCAAAAACATTCAGTACTTC
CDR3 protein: CSAWIAKNIQYF

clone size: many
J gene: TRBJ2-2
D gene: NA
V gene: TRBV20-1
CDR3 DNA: TGCAGTGCCTTCGGGGACGGGCCCGGGGAGCTGTTTTTT
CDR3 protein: CSAFGDGPGELFF

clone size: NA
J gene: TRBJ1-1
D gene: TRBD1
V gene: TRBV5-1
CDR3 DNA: TGCGCCAGCAGCACTGCCGGGACAGTAGCTGAAGCTTTCTTT
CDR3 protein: CASSTAGTVAEAFF

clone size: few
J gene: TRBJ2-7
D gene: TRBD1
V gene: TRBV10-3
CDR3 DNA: TGTGCCACCGTCGGGACAGGGGATATCTACGAGCAGTACTTC
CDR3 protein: CATVGTGDIYEQYF

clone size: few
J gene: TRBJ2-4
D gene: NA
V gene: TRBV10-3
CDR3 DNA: TGTGCCATCAGTGATCCTCCATTCCCGGGGAACATTCAGTACTTC
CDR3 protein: CAISDPPFPGNIQYF

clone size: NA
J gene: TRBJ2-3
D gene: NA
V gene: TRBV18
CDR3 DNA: TGTGCCAGCTCACCAAGGTGGGCTTGGGGGAAATCCTCCAGCACAGATACGCAGTATTTT
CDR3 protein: CASSPRWAWGKSSSTDTQYF

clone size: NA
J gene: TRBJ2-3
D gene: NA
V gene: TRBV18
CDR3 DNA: TGTGCCAGCTCAAACACTTGGGCAGATACGCAGTATTTT
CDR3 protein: CASSNTWADTQYF

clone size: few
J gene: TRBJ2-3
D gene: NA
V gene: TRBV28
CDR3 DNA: TGTGCCAGCAGTTTAGCCCCCGATGTCAGGTTCACAGATACGCAGTATTTT
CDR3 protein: CASSLAPDVRFTDTQYF

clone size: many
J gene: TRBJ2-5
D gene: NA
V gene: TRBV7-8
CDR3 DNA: TGTGCCAGCAGCTTAGGACTATCGGAGACCCAGTACTTC
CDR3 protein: CASSLGLSETQYF

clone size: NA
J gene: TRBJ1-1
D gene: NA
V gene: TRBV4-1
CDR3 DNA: TGCGCCAGCAGCCCCCGGCACGGGTCTGGCAGGGCCACCCTGAACACTGAAGCTTTCTTT
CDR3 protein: CASSPRHGSGRATLNTEAFF

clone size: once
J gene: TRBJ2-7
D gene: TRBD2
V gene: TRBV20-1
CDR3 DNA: TGCAGTGATACTAGGACTAGCGGGACCCCCTACGAGCAGTACTTC
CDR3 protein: CSDTRTSGTPYEQYF

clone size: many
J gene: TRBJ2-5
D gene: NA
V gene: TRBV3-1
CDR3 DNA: TGTGCCAGCAGCCAAGATTTGGCCAGGGGGGACGTCCAAGAGACCCAGTACTTC
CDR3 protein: CASSQDLARGDVQETQYF

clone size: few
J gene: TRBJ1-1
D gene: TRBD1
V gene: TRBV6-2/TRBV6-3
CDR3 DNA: TGTGCCAGCAGCTCGTGGGTGCCCTACAGGGGGGATGTTTTCATGAACACTGAAGCTTTCTTT
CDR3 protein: CASSSWVPYRGDVFMNTEAFF

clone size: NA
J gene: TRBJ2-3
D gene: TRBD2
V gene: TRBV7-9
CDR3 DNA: TGTGCCAGCAGCATATCTAGCGGGGGGCCAGATACGCAGTATTTT
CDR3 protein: CASSISSGGPDTQYF

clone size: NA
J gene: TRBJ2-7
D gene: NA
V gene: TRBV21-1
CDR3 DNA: TGTGCCAGCAGCAAAGTCCAGGGGGATCGACGGGACAGGGGGTGGTACGAGCAGTACTTC
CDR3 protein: CASSKVQGDRRDRGWYEQYF

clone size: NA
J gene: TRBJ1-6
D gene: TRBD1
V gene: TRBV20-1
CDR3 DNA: TGCAGTGCAGGGGACAGGGATAATTCACCCCTCCACTTT
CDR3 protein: CSAGDRDNSPLHF

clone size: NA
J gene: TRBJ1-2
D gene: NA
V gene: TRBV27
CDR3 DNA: TGTGCCAGCAGAGCAAACTACCACTACAGTACAGGGAGGTATGGCTACACCTTC
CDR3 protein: CASRANYHYSTGRYGYTF

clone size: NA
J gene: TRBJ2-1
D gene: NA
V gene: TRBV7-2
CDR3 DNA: TGTGCCAGCAGCCGGGCGGGGCCGGGGTCCTACAATGAGCAGTTCTTC
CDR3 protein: CASSRAGPGSYNEQFF

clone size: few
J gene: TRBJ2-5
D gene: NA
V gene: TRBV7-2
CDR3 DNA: TGTGCCAGCAGCTTATCGGGAAAAGAGACCCAGTACTTC
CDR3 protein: CASSLSGKETQYF

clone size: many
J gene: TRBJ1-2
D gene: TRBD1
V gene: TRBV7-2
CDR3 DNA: TGTGCCAGCAGCCCAACAGGGGCGCTTGGCTACACCTTC
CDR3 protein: CASSPTGALGYTF

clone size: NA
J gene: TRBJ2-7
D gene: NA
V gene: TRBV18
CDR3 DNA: TGTGCCAGCTCACCAGGGATGAGGAACGAGCAGTACTTC
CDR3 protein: CASSPGMRNEQYF

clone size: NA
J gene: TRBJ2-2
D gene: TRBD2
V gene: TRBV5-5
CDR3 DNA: TGTGCCAGCAGCTTGGCTAGCGGGAGCATCGGGGAGCTGTTTTTT
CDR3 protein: CASSLASGSIGELFF

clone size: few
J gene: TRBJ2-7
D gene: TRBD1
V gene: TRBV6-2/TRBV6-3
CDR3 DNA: TGTGCCAGCAGTTACTCAAAACTAGAGGGACAGTACGAGCAGTACTTC
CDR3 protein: CASSYSKLEGQYEQYF

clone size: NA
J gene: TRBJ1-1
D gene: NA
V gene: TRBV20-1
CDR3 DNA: TGCAGTGCTAGAGCAGTTTTGAACACTGAAGCTTTCTTT
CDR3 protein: CSARAVLNTEAFF

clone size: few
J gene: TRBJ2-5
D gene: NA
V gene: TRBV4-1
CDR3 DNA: TGCGCCAGCAGCCAAGATGGTAACGGCCAAGAGACCCAGTACTTC
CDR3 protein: CASSQDGNGQETQYF

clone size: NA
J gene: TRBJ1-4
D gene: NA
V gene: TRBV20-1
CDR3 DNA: TGCAGTGCTAGTTGGGGTGGAGACGAAAAACTGTTTTTT
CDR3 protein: CSASWGGDEKLFF

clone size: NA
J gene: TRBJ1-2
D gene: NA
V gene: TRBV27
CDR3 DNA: TGTGCCAGCAGCTCAATCGACGCAGGCTACACCTTC
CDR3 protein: CASSSIDAGYTF

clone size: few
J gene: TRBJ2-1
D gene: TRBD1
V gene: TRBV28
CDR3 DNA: TGTGCCAGCAGTTTATCTCAGGGGGCCGCCAATGAGCAGTTCTTC
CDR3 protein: CASSLSQGAANEQFF

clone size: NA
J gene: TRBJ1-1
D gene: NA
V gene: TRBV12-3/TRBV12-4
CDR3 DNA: TGTGCCAGCAGGTCCGGGACTTCGAACACTGAAGCTTTCTTT
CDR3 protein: CASRSGTSNTEAFF

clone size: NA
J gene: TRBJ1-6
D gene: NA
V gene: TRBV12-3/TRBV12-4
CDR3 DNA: TGTGCCAGCAGTTTAGCGGGTACAGTCTCCCTCCACTTT
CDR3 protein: CASSLAGTVSLHF

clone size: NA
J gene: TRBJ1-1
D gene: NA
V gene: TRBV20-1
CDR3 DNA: TGCAGTGCTAGAGATCTTTGGGGGTCCGGGACTGAAGCTTTCTTT
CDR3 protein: CSARDLWGSGTEAFF

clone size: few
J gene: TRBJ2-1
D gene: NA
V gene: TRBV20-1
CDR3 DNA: TGCAGTGCTACCTACCGGGGTGGCAATGAGCAGTTCTTC
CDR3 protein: CSATYRGGNEQFF

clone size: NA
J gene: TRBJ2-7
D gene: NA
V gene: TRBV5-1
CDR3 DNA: TGCGCCAGCAGCTTGCAGGGTGGGGGCTCCTACGAGCAGTACTTC
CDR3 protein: CASSLQGGGSYEQYF

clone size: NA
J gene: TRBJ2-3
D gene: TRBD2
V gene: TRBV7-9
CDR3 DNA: TGTGCCAGCAGCCGTCTCACAGGCGGGAGTAGTGCAGATACGCAGTATTTT
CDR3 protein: CASSRLTGGSSADTQYF

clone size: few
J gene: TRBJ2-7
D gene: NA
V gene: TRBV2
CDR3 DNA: TGTGCCAGCAGTGAAGACGGACCCGAGCAGTACTTC
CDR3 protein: CASSEDGPEQYF

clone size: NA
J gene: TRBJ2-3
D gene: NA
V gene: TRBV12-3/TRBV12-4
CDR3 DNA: TGTGCCAGCAAGCGGGCGGATGCTCCGCAGTATTTT
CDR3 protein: CASKRADAPQYF

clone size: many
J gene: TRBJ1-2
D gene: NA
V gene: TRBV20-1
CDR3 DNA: TGCAGTGCCCCAGACAGAATCTATGGCTACACCTTC
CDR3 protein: CSAPDRIYGYTF

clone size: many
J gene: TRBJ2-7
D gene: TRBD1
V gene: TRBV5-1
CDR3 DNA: TGCGCCAGCAGCTTGAAGGGACAGGGGGCCTCCGAGCAGTACTTC
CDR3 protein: CASSLKGQGASEQYF

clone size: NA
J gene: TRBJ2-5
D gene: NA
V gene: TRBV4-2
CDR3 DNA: TGTGCCAGCAGCCAAGAATGGAAAGAGACCCAGTACTTC
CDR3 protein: CASSQEWKETQYF

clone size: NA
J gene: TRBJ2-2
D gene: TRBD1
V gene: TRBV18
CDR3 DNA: TGTGCCAGCTCACCGAGACAGGGGATCACCGGGGAGCTGTTTTTT
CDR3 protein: CASSPRQGITGELFF

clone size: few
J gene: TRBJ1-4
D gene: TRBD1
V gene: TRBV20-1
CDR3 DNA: TGCAGTGCCGCGCCCCCGGCAGGGACAGTTTCTGAAAAACTGTTTTTT
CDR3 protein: CSAAPPAGTVSEKLFF

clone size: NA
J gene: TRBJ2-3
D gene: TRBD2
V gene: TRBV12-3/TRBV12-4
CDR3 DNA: TGTGCCAGCAGACTAGCGGGGGGGTCGAGGGATACGCAGTATTTT
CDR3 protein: CASRLAGGSRDTQYF

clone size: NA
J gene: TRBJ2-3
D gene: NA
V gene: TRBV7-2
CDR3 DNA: TGTGCCAGCAAAGACCGAGGAGATACGCAGTATTTT
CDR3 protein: CASKDRGDTQYF

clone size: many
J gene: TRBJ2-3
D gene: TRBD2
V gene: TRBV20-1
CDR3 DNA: TGCAGTGCTAAGGTTTCGGGACTAGCGTACACAGATACGCAGTATTTT
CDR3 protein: CSAKVSGLAYTDTQYF

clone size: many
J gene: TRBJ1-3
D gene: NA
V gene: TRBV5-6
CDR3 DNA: TGTGCCAGCAGCTTCCGGTCCGGTAGAAACACCATATATTTT
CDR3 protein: CASSFRSGRNTIYF

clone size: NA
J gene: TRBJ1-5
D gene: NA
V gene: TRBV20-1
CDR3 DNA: TGCAGTGCTAGTGGGGAAGTCAATCAGCCCCAGCATTTT
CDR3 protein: CSASGEVNQPQHF

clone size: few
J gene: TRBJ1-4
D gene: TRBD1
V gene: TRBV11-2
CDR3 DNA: TGTGCCAGCAGCCAGGGACAGGGAAGTGAAAAACTGTTTTTT
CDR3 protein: CASSQGQGSEKLFF

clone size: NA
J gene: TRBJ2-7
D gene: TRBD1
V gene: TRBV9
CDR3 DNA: TGTGCCAGCAGCGTCCGGGACAGCAACCCCTACGAGCAGTACTTC
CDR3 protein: CASSVRDSNPYEQYF

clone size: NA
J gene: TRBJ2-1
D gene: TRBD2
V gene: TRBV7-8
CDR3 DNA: TGTGCCAGCAGCTTAGCTAGCGGGGGCCTCTCTGGAGAGCAGTTCTTC
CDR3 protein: CASSLASGGLSGEQFF

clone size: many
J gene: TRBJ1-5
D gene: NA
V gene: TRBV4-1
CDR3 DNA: TGCGCCAGCAGCCAAGATGGAGATCAGCCCCAGCATTTT
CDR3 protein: CASSQDGDQPQHF

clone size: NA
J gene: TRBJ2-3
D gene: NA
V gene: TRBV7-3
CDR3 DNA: TGTGCCAGCAGCCAGGGGCTAGCGGAGGGCACAGATACGCAGTATTTT
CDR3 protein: CASSQGLAEGTDTQYF

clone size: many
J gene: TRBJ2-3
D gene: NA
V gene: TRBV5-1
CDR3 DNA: TGCGCCAGCAGCTTGGTGGGGTCACCCACAGATACGCAGTATTTT
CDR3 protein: CASSLVGSPTDTQYF

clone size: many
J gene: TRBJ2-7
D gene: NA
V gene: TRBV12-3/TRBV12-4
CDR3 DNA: TGTGCCAGCAGTCCGATAAGCACCGCCTACGAGCAGTACTTC
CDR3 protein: CASSPISTAYEQYF